The TCR beta chain under discussion was sequenced for a study of blood T cell repertoires in COVID-19. V lost 1 base to trimming and J lost 2 bases; unmatched junction nucleotides: 13. This CDR3 spans 20 amino acids. Per the germline V gene, CDR1 is KGHDR and CDR2 is SFDVKD. The method was immunoSEQ multiplex PCR; TCRdb's version includes in-frame clones alone and lacks a portion of them. This sample has 95,000 to 120,000 clones, with 65% to 80% found just once. This clone was seen a few times. The receptor was isolated from a woman in her 40s with acute or convalescent COVID-19. Sequencing input: peripheral blood. This rearrangement joins TRBV24-1 to TRBJ2-5, with 12 nucleotides matching TRBD2. The CDR3 region is CATSDLLTSGGPGPQETQYF. The CDR3 nucleotides read TGTGCCACCAGTGATTTATTGACTAGCGGGGGCCCCGGCCCTCAAGAGACCCAGTACTTC.